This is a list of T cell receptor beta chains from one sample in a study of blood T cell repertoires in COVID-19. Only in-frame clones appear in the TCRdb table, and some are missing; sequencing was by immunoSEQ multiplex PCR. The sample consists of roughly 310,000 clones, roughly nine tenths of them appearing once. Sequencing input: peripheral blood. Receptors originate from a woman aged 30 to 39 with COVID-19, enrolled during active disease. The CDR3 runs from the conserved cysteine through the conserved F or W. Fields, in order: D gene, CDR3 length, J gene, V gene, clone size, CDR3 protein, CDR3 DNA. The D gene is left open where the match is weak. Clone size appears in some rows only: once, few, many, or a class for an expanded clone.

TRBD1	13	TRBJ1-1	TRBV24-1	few	CAIRDRVETEAFF	TGTGCCATCCGGGACAGGGTGGAGACTGAAGCTTTCTTT
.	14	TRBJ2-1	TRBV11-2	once	CASSSTSSYNEQFF	TGTGCCAGCAGCTCTACGAGCTCCTACAATGAGCAGTTCTTC
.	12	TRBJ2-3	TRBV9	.	CASSDRGNTQYF	TGTGCCAGCAGCGACCGGGGGAATACGCAGTATTTT
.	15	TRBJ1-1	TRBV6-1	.	CASSEAQQGYTEAFF	TGTGCCAGCAGTGAAGCGCAGCAGGGATACACTGAAGCTTTCTTT
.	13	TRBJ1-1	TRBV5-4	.	CASSLRGIGEAFF	TGTGCCAGCAGCTTGAGAGGGATTGGTGAAGCTTTCTTT
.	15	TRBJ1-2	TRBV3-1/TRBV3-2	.	CASSQQGLSVYGYTF	TGTGCCAGCAGCCAGCAGGGGCTCTCAGTCTATGGCTACACCTTC
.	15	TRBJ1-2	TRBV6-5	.	CASSSSGIGLGGYTF	TGTGCCAGCAGTTCTTCAGGGATTGGGTTGGGTGGCTACACCTTC
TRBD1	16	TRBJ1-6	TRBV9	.	CASSAGTGTNNSPLHF	TGTGCCAGCAGCGCCGGGACAGGGACCAATAATTCACCCCTCCACTTT
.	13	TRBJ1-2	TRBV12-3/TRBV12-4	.	CASSSAGVYGYTF	TGTGCCAGCAGTTCTGCAGGGGTCTATGGCTACACCTTC
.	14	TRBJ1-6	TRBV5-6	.	CASSFWGRVSPLHF	TGTGCCAGCAGCTTTTGGGGCAGGGTTTCACCCCTCCACTTT
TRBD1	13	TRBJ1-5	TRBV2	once	CARGQGTDQPQHF	TGTGCCAGAGGACAGGGTACGGATCAGCCCCAGCATTTT
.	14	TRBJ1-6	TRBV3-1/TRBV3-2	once	CASRDSSDNSPLHF	TGTGCCAGCAGGGACAGCTCCGATAATTCACCCCTCCACTTT
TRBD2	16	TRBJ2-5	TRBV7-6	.	CASSLVGSGNQETQYF	TGTGCCAGCAGCTTAGTCGGTAGCGGGAACCAAGAGACCCAGTACTTC
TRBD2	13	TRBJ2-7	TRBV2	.	CASIRDYSSEQYF	TGTGCCAGCATTCGGGACTACTCTTCCGAGCAGTACTTC
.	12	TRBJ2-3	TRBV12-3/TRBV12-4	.	CASRSGTDTQYF	TGTGCCAGCAGATCCGGGACAGATACGCAGTATTTT
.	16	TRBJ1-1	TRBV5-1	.	CASSPRADRRNTEAFF	TGCGCCAGCAGCCCTCGGGCCGACAGAAGGAACACTGAAGCTTTCTTT
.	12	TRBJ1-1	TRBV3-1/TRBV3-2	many	CASSQGATKAFF	TGTGCCAGCAGCCAAGGGGCCACCAAAGCTTTCTTT
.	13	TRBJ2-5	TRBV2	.	CASRTGYQETQYF	TGTGCCAGCCGGACGGGGTACCAAGAGACCCAGTACTTC
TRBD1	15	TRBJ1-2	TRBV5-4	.	CASSATGTGGYGYTF	TGTGCCAGCAGCGCAACCGGGACAGGGGGCTATGGCTACACCTTC
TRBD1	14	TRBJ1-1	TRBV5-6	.	CASSRTGRDTEAFF	TGTGCCAGCAGCCGGACAGGCCGTGACACTGAAGCTTTCTTT
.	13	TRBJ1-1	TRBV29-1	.	CSVGEALNTEAFF	TGCAGCGTTGGGGAGGCCTTGAACACTGAAGCTTTCTTT
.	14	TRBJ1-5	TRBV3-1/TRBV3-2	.	CASSASNSNQPQHF	TGTGCCAGCAGCGCCTCTAATAGCAATCAGCCCCAGCATTTT
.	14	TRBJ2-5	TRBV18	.	CASSPPGVGETQYF	TGTGCCAGCTCACCCCCGGGAGTGGGAGAGACCCAGTACTTC
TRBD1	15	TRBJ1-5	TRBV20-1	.	CSASGGQGNNQPQHF	TGCAGTGCTAGTGGGGGACAGGGGAACAATCAGCCCCAGCATTTT
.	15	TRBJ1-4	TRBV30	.	CAWSVRSGANEKLFF	TGTGCCTGGAGTGTACGTTCGGGAGCTAATGAAAAACTGTTTTTT
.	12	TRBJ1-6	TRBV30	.	CAWSGGDSPLHF	TGTGCCTGGAGTGGGGGGGATTCACCCCTCCACTTT
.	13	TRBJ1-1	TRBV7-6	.	CASSLGGDTEAFF	TGTGCCAGCAGCTTAGGGGGGGACACTGAAGCTTTCTTT
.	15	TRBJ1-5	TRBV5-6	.	CASSLAAQGNQPQHF	TGTGCCAGCAGCTTGGCCGCACAGGGAAATCAGCCCCAGCATTTT
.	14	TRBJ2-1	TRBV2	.	CASTRAGSYNEQFF	TGTGCCAGCACTCGGGCGGGGTCCTACAATGAGCAGTTCTTC
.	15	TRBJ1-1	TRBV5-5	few	CASSARGNMNTEAFF	TGTGCCAGCAGCGCCCGGGGGAACATGAACACTGAAGCTTTCTTT
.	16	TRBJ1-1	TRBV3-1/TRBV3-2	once	CASSPRDRRGYTEAFF	TGTGCCAGCAGCCCCCGGGACCGACGGGGGTACACTGAAGCTTTCTTT
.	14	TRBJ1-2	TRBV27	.	CASSLNRQSYGYTF	TGTGCCAGCAGTTTAAATCGACAGAGCTATGGCTACACCTTC
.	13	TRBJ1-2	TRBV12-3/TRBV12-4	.	CASSETGLSGYTF	TGTGCCAGCAGTGAAACAGGGCTGTCTGGCTACACCTTC
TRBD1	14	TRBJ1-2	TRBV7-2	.	CASSSRQGIDGYTF	TGTGCCAGCAGCTCCAGACAGGGGATCGATGGCTACACCTTC
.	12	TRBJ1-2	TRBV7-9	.	CASSPGTYGYTF	TGTGCCAGCAGCCCCGGGACTTATGGCTACACCTTC
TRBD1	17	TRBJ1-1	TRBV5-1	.	CASSAGTAYSMNTEAFF	TGCGCCAGCAGCGCAGGGACAGCTTATTCAATGAACACTGAAGCTTTCTTT
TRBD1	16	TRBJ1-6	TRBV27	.	CASSPRQGLENSPLHF	TGTGCCAGCAGTCCACGACAGGGTTTGGAGAATTCACCCCTCCACTTT
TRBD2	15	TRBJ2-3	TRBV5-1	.	CASSLGLAVGDTQYF	TGCGCCAGCAGCTTAGGACTAGCGGTGGGCGATACGCAGTATTTT
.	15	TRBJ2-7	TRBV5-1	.	CASSFGGASSYEQYF	TGCGCCAGCAGCTTTGGGGGCGCGTCCTCCTACGAGCAGTACTTC
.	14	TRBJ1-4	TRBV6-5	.	CASSRDLGGEKLFF	TGTGCCAGCAGTCGGGACCTAGGGGGAGAAAAACTGTTTTTT
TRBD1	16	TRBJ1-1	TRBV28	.	CASSSLQGLMNTEAFF	TGTGCCAGCAGTTCTCTACAGGGGCTCATGAACACTGAAGCTTTCTTT
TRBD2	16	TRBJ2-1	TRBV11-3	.	CASSPGLAGTHNEQFF	TGTGCCAGCAGTCCGGGACTAGCGGGGACCCACAATGAGCAGTTCTTC
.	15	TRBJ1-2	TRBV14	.	CASSPNTDRNYGYTF	TGTGCCAGCAGCCCTAATACCGACAGGAACTATGGCTACACCTTC
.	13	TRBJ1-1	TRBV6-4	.	CASSDSTQGEAFF	TGTGCCAGCAGTGACTCGACTCAGGGAGAAGCTTTCTTT
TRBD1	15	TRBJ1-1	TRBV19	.	CASDQTGGINTEAFF	TGTGCCAGCGATCAAACAGGGGGCATAAACACTGAAGCTTTCTTT
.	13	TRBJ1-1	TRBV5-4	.	CASSRTQGTEAFF	TGTGCCAGCAGCCGCACACAGGGCACTGAAGCTTTCTTT
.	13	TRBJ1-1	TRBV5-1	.	CASSFTPGAVAFF	TGCGCCAGCAGCTTTACACCAGGGGCGGTAGCTTTCTTT
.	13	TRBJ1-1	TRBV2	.	CASRDSVNTEAFF	TGTGCCAGCAGGGACAGCGTGAACACTGAAGCTTTCTTT
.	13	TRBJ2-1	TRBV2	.	CASSEGLPHEQFF	TGTGCCAGCAGTGAGGGACTCCCCCATGAGCAGTTCTTC
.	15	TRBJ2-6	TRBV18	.	CASSPPGTGANVLTF	TGTGCCAGCTCACCACCTGGCACTGGGGCCAACGTCCTGACTTTC
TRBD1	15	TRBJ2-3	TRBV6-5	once	CASRPGQGLADTQYF	TGTGCCAGCAGACCGGGACAGGGTCTGGCAGATACGCAGTATTTT
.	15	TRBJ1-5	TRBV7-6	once	CASSRTSGSGQPQHF	TGTGCCAGCAGCAGAACGAGTGGATCGGGTCAGCCCCAGCATTTT
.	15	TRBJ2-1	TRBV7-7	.	CASSPGILEVDEQFF	TGTGCCAGCAGCCCGGGGATCCTGGAGGTGGATGAGCAGTTCTTC
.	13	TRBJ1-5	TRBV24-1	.	CATSDWGGQPQHF	TGTGCCACCAGTGATTGGGGGGGTCAGCCCCAGCATTTT
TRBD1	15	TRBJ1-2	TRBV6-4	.	CASRDTGGHSYGYTF	TGTGCCAGCAGAGATACAGGGGGCCATAGCTATGGCTACACCTTC